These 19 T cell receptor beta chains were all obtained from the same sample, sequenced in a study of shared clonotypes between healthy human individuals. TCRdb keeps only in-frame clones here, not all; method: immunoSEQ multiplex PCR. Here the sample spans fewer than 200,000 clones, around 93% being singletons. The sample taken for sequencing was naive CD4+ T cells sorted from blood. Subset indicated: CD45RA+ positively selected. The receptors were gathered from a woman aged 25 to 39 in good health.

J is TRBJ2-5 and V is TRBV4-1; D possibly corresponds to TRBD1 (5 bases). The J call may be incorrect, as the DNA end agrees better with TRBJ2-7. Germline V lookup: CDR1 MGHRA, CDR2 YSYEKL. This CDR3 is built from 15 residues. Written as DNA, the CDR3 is TGCGCCAGCAGCCAAGCTGGGGCGTCCTCCTACGAGCAGTACTTC. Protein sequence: CASSQAGASSYEQYF.

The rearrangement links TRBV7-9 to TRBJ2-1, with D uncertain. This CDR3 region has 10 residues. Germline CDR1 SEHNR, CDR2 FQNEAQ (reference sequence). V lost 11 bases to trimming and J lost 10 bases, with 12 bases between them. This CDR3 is CAYGPDEQFF. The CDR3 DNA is TGTGCCTACGGGCCGGACGAGCAGTTCTTC.

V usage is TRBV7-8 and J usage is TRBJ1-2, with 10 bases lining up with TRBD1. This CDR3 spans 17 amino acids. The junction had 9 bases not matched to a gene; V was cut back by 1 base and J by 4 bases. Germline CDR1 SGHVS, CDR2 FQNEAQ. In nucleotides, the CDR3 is TGTGCCAGCAGCTTAGAGTCGGCGGGACAGGGGACCTATGGCTACACCTTC. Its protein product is CASSLESAGQGTYGYTF.

CDR3 sequence reads: CASSADRGTDTQYF. CDR3 nucleotide sequence: TGTGCCAGCAGCGCGGACAGGGGGACAGATACGCAGTATTTT. The rearrangement uses TRBV5-8 and TRBJ2-3; 10 bases are a match to TRBD1. There are 14 residues in the CDR3. CDR1 SGHTS and CDR2 YDEGEE come from the germline V gene. V shed 4 bases and J 3 bases; nucleotides not matched to a gene: 2.

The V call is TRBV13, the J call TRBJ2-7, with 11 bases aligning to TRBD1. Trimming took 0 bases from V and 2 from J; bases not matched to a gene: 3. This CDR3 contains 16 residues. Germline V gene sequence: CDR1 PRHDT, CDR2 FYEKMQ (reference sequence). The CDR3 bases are TGTGCCAGCAGCTTAGGCCGGGACAGGGGGACCTACGAGCAGTACTTC. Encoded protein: CASSLGRDRGTYEQYF.

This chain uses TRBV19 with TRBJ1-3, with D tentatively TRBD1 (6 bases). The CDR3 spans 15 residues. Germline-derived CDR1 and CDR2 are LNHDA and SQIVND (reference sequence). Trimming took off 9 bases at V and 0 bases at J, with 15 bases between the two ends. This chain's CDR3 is CASPPGDLSGNTIYF. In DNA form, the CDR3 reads TGTGCCAGCCCACCAGGGGACCTCTCTGGAAACACCATATATTTT.

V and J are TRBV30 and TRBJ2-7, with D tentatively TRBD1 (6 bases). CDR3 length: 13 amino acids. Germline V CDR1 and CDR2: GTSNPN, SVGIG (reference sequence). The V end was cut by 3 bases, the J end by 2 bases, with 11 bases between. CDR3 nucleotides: TGTGCCTGGAGATTTGAGGGGGCCTACGAGCAGTACTTC. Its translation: CAWRFEGAYEQYF.

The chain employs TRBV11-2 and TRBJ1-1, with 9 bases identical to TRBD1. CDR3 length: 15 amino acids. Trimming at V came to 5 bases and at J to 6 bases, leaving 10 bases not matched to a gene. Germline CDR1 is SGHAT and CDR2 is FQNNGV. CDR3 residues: CASSGPGQGIPEAFF. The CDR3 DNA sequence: TGTGCCAGCAGCGGACCGGGACAGGGTATTCCTGAAGCTTTCTTT.

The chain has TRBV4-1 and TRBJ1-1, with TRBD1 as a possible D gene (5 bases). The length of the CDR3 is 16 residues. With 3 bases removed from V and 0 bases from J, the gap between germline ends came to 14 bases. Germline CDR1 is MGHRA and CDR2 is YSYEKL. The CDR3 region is CASSQPTMGLNTEAFF. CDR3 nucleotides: TGCGCCAGCAGCCAGCCTACAATGGGGCTGAACACTGAAGCTTTCTTT.

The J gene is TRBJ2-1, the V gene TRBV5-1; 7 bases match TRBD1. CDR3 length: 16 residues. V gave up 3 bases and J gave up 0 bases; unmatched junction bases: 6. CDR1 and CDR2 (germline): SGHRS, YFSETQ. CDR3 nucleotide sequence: TGCGCCAGCAGCTGGGGACAGTCGAGCTCCTACAATGAGCAGTTCTTC. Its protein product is CASSWGQSSSYNEQFF.

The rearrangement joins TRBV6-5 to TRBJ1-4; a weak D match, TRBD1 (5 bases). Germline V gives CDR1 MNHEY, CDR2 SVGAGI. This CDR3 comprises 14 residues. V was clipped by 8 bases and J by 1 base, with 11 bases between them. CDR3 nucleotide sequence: TGTGCCAGCGGGACCGGGGTAACTAATGAAAAACTGTTTTTT. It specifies CASGTGVTNEKLFF.

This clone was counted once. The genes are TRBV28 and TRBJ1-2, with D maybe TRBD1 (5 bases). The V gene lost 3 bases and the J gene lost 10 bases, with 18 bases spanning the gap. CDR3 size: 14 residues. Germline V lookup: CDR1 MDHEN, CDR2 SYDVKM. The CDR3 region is CASSFSGQGIDYTF. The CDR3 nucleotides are TGTGCCAGCAGTTTCAGCGGGCAGGGAATAGACTACACCTTC.

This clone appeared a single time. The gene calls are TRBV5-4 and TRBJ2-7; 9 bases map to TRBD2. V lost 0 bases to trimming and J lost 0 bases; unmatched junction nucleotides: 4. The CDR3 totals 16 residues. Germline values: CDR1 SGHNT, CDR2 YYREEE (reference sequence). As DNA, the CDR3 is TGTGCCAGCAGCTTGGAGGGCGGGAGGGCCTCCTACGAGCAGTACTTC. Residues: CASSLEGGRASYEQYF.

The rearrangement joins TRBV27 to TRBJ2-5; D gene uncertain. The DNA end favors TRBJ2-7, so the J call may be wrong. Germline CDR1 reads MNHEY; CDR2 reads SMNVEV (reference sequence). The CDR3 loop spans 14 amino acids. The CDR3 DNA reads TGTGCCAGCAGTAAAGCCCACCAAACCTACGAGCAGTACTTC. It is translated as CASSKAHQTYEQYF.

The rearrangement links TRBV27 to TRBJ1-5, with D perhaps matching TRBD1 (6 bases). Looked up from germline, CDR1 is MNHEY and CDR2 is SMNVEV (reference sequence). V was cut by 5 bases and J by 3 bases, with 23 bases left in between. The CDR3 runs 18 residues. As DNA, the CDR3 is TGTGCCAGCAGTCAATTCAACCGGTTCGGACAGAACAATCAGCCCCAGCATTTT. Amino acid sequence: CASSQFNRFGQNNQPQHF.

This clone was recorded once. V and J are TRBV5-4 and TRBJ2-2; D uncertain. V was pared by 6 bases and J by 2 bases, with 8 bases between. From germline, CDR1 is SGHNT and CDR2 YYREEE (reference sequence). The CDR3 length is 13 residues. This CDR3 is CASTRANTGELFF. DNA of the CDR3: TGTGCCAGCACACGTGCTAACACCGGGGAGCTGTTTTTT.

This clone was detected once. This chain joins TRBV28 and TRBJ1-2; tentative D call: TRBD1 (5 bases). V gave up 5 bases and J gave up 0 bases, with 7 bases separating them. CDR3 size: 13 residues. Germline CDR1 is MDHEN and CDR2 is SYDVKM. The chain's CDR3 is CASSIGANYGYTF. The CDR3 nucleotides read TGTGCCAGCAGTATAGGGGCTAACTATGGCTACACCTTC.

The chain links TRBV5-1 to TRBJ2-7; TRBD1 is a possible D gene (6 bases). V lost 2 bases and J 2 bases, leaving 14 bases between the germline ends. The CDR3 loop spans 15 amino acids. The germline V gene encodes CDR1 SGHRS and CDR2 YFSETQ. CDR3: CASSFPGQRTYEQYF. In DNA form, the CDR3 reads TGCGCCAGCAGCTTCCCCGGACAGCGTACCTACGAGCAGTACTTC.

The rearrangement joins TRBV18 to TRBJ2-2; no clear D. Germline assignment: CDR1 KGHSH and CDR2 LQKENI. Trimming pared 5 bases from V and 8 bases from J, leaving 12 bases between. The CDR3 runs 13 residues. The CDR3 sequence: CASSARSGGELFF. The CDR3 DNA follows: TGTGCCAGCTCAGCTCGATCTGGTGGGGAGCTGTTTTTT.